This T cell receptor (beta chain) emerged from a study of T cell responses to AZD1222 COVID-19 vaccine. The overall study: Pooling was applied to second doses at about 4 or about 12 weeks.

This CDR3 contains 15 residues. V was pared by 4 bases and J by 6 bases, with 16 bases between. Germline values: CDR1 MDHEN, CDR2 SYDVKM. Study-wide results and limits: Close to half of spike-specific TCRs reportedly recognize unmutated variant regions. Spike-specific TCR breadth and depth went up after people got two AZD1222 doses. There were mostly white British donors and more females than males, and clonal diversity was possibly underestimated.

As concerns this clone: What it recognizes is unknown.

The repertoire was sequenced with immunoSEQ multiplex PCR; TCRdb's copy has only in-frame clones and lacks some. Here the sample spans about 180,000 clones, around 88% being singletons. The sample here was peripheral blood, taken on day 0 of AZD1222 vaccination. The chain employs TRBV28 and TRBJ1-5; possible D gene TRBD1, 6 bases. This sequence originates from an adult in good health. The DNA of the CDR3 is TGTGCCAGCAGTTCAGATCTACAGGGAGGTCAGCCCCAGCATTTT. Translated: CASSSDLQGGQPQHF.